One and the same sample provided the 5 T cell receptor beta chains below, sequenced in a study of blood T cell repertoires in COVID-19. The data were produced by immunoSEQ multiplex PCR, yet TCRdb's version contains in-frame clones alone and is incomplete. The sample has about 130,000 clones, about 70% seen once. Sequenced sample: peripheral blood. Every receptor here comes from a woman in her 70s with acute or convalescent COVID-19.

The chain couples TRBV19 to TRBJ1-1; 7 bases fit TRBD1. V lost 4 bases and J lost 5; bases outside the gene matches: 4. The CDR3 has 13 residues. CDR1 and CDR2 from the germline V gene are LNHDA and SQIVND (reference sequence). As DNA, the CDR3 is TGTGCCAGTAGTACGACAGGGTGGACTGAAGCTTTCTTT. This codes for CASSTTGWTEAFF.

Only one count was recorded for this clone. CDR3 sequence: CASSLSERTTQYF. As DNA, the CDR3 is TGTGCCAGCAGTTTGAGCGAGCGTACTACCCAGTACTTC. This chain uses TRBV12-3 or TRBV12-4 with TRBJ2-5; D unclear. CDR3 size: 13 residues. Trimming removed 3 bases from V and 8 bases from J, with 13 bases in between.

In its sample, this clone was seen many times. This chain links TRBV7-2 with TRBJ1-1; tentatively, D is TRBD1 (5 bases). Germline V gene lookup returns CDR1 SGHTA and CDR2 FQGNSA. The CDR3 is made up of 14 amino acids. Between the trimmed V and J ends, which lost 4 bases and 0 bases, there was a span of 9 bases. CDR3 nucleotides: TGTGCCAGCAGCTCAGGGTGGGTGAACACTGAAGCTTTCTTT. Protein product: CASSSGWVNTEAFF.

This clone was detected only once. The chain links TRBV11-2 to TRBJ1-3; TRBD1 matches at 7 bases. This CDR3 is 16 amino acids long. Trimming at V came to 0 bases and at J to 4 bases, leaving 6 bases not matched to a gene. From germline, CDR1 is SGHAT and CDR2 FQNNGV. The DNA of the CDR3 is TGTGCCAGCAGCTTAGATCGGGGGACAGTCGGAAACACCATATATTTT. Protein sequence: CASSLDRGTVGNTIYF. Variable domain in full (rest from reference TRBV11-2 and TRBJ1-3): EAGVAQSPRYKIIEKRQSVAFWCNPISGHATLYWYQQILGQGPKLLIQFQNNGVVDDSQLPKDRFSAERLKGVDSTLKIQPAKLEDSAVYLCASSLDRGTVGNTIYFGEGSWLTVV.

The CDR3 nucleotides read TGCAGCGTTGAAGATCCTGGGACAGGGAAACACAATGAGCAGTTCTTC. Translating it yields CSVEDPGTGKHNEQFF. The genes are TRBV29-1 and TRBJ2-1; 9 bases fit TRBD1. The CDR3 length is 16 residues. The J segment lost 5 bases and the V segment lost 0 bases, leaving 8 bases of the junction unmatched. Per germline, CDR1 SQVTM and CDR2 ANQGSEA.